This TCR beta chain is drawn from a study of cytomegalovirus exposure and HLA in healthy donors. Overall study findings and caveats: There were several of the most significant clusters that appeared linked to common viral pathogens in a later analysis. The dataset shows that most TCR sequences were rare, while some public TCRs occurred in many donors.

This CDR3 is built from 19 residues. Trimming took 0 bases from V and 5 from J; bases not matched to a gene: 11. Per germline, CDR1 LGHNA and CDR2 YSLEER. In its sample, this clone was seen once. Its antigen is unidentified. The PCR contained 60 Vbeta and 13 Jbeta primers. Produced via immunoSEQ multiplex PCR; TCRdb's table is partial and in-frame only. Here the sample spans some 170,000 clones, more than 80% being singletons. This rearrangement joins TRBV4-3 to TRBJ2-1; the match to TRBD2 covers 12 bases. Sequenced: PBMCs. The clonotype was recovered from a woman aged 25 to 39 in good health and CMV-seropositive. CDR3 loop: CASSQDRASGGAEHNEQFF. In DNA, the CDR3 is TGCGCCAGCAGCCAAGATCGGGCTAGCGGGGGGGCCGAACACAATGAGCAGTTCTTC.